Below are 8 T cell receptor beta chains sequenced from a single sample in a study of blood T cell dynamics during melanoma immunotherapy. The repertoire was sequenced with immunoSEQ multiplex PCR; TCRdb's copy has only in-frame clones and lacks some. The sample has about 11,000 clones, more than 70% seen once; the top ten hold around a sixth. Time point noted: week 3, after first cycle of checkpoint inhibitor. The sample was blood, taken from a patient treated with checkpoint blockade. The receptors come from a human donor with melanoma.

This clone was observed a few times. This rearrangement joins TRBV5-1 to TRBJ2-6, with 10 bases identical to TRBD1. J was trimmed by 0 bases and V by 3 bases; bases with no gene match: 0. This CDR3 has 16 residues. Looked up from germline, CDR1 is SGHRS and CDR2 is YFSETQ. The CDR3: CASSWTGGSGANVLTF. CDR3 DNA: TGCGCCAGCAGCTGGACAGGGGGCTCTGGGGCCAACGTCCTGACTTTC.

The chain links TRBV2 to TRBJ2-5; D is unclear. Germline loops: CDR1 SNHLY, CDR2 FYNNEI. This CDR3 contains 14 residues. V dropped 2 bases and J dropped 7 bases, with 14 bases sitting between them. The CDR3 nucleotides are TGTGCCAGCAGTGAAACAAGGGTCTTCGGGACCCAGTACTTC. Translation: CASSETRVFGTQYF. Full variable domain (remainder filled in from reference TRBV2 and TRBJ2-5): EPEVTQTPSHQVTQMGQEVILRCVPISNHLYFYWYRQILGQKVEFLVSFYNNEISEKSEIFDDQFSVERPDGSNFTLKIRSTKLEDSAMYFCASSETRVFGTQYFGPGTRLLVL.

This clone turned up a few times. J is TRBJ1-1 and V is TRBV7-6, with D possibly being TRBD1 (5 bases). Germline CDR1 reads SGHVS; CDR2 reads FNYEAQ. V was clipped by 6 bases and J by 9 bases, with 14 bases between them. This CDR3 comprises 12 residues. The CDR3 here is CASSGDGGKAFF. CDR3 nucleotide sequence: TGTGCCAGCAGTGGGGATGGGGGGAAAGCTTTCTTT.

V and J are TRBV6-5 and TRBJ2-2, with a tentative D call TRBD1 (6 bases). CDR3 length: 14 residues. CDR1 and CDR2 from the germline V gene are MNHEY and SVGAGI. The germline V and J ends were trimmed by 6 bases and 4 bases, with 12 bases remaining between them. CDR3 region: CASRADSTTGELFF. The CDR3, as DNA: TGTGCCAGCAGAGCGGACAGCACCACCGGGGAGCTGTTTTTT.

CDR3 bases: TGTGCCAGCAGCTTAGAATCCGAGACCCAGTACTTC. It yields the protein CASSLESETQYF. This sequence joins TRBV7-9 and TRBJ2-5, with D unclear. The CDR3 has 12 residues. Trimming stripped 1 base from V and 5 bases from J, with 5 bases between. Germline-derived CDR1 and CDR2 are SEHNR and FQNEAQ (reference sequence).

The genes are TRBV13 and TRBJ1-2; tentative D call: TRBD1 (6 bases). CDR3 size: 13 residues. V was cut by 5 bases and J by 1 base, with 8 bases left in between. In germline, CDR1 is PRHDT, CDR2 FYEKMQ (reference sequence). The chain's CDR3 is CASSLDSNYGYTF. CDR3 bases: TGTGCCAGCAGCCTGGACAGTAACTATGGCTACACCTTC. Full variable domain (missing parts from reference TRBV13 and TRBJ1-2): AAGVIQSPRHLIKEKRETATLKCYPIPRHDTVYWYQQGPGQDPQFLISFYEKMQSDKGSIPDRFSAQQFSDYHSELNMSSLELGDSALYFCASSLDSNYGYTFGSGTRLTVV.

V is TRBV19 and J is TRBJ1-5; the D gene is possibly TRBD1 (5 bases). The CDR3 totals 14 residues. CDR1 LNHDA and CDR2 SQIVND come from the germline V gene (reference sequence). The ends were cut back, 7 bases at V and 4 bases at J, with 14 bases in the middle. CDR3 amino acids: CASKWQGGNQPQHF. For the CDR3, the DNA is TGTGCCAGTAAGTGGCAGGGAGGGAATCAGCCCCAGCATTTT.

This clone is a singleton in its sample. The V gene is TRBV6-6, the J gene TRBJ2-7; the D is unclear. The CDR3 length is 16 residues. CDR1 and CDR2 (germline): MNHNY, SVGAGI (reference sequence). V lost 0 bases, J lost 0 bases, and 12 bases lay in between. The CDR3 DNA sequence: TGTGCCAGCAGTTACTCTAAGATAGCCAGCTCCTACGAGCAGTACTTC. It codes for CASSYSKIASSYEQYF.